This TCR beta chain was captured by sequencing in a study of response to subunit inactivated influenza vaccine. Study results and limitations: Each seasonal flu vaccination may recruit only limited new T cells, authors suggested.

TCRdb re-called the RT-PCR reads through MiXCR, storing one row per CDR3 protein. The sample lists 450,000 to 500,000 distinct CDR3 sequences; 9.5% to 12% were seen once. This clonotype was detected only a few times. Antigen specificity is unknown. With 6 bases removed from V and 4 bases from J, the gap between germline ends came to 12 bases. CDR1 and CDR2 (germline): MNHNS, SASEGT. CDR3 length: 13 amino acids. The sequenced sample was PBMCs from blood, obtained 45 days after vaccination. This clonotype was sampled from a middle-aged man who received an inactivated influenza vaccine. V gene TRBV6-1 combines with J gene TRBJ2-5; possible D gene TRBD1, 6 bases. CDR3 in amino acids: CASRGGPPETQYF. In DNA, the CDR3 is TGTGCCAGCAGAGGGGGTCCACCAGAGACCCAGTACTTC.